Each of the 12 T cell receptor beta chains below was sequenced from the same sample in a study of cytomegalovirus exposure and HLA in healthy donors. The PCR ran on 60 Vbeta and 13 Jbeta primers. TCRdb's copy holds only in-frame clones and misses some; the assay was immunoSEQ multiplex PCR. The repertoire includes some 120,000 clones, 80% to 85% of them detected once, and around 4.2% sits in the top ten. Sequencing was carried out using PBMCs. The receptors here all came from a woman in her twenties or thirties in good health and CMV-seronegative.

This chain's CDR3 is CASSLTSGRQETQYF. DNA of the CDR3: TGCGCCAGCAGCCTTACTAGCGGGAGACAAGAGACCCAGTACTTC. The chain employs TRBV4-3 and TRBJ2-5; 11 bases line up with TRBD2. The CDR3 covers 15 residues. After removal of 4 bases from V and 2 bases from J, the junction contained 3 bases not matched to a gene. Germline values: CDR1 LGHNA, CDR2 YSLEER.

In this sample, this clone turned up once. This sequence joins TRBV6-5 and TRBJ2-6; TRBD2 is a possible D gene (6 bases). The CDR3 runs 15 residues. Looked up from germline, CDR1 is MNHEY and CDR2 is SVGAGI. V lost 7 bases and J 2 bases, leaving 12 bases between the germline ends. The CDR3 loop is CASILSGAGANVLTF. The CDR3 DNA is TGTGCCAGCATACTGTCGGGGGCTGGGGCCAACGTCCTGACTTTC.

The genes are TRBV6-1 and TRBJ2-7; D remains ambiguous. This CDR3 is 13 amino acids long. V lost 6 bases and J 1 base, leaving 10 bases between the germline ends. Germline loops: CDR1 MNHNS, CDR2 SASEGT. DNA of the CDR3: TGTGCCAGCAGGCTGACAAGGTCCTACGAGCAGTACTTC. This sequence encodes CASRLTRSYEQYF.

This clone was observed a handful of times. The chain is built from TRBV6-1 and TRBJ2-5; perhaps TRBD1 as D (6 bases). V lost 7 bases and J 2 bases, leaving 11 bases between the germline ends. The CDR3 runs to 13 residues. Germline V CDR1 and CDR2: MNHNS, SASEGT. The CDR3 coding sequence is TGTGCCAGCATTCTCGACAGGCAAGAGACCCAGTACTTC. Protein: CASILDRQETQYF.

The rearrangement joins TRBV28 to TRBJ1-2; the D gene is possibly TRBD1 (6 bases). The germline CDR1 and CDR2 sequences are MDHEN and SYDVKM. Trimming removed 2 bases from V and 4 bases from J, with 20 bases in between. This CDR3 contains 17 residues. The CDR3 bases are TGTGCCAGCAGTTTAAGCCAGGGGATCTCGACTGTCTATGGCTACACCTTC. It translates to CASSLSQGISTVYGYTF.

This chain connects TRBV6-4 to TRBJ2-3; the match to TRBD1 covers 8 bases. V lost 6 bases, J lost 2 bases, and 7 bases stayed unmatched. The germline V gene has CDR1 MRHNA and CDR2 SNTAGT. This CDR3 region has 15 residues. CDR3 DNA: TGTGCCAGCAGCCCGCAGGGGGCCCACACAGATACGCAGTATTTT. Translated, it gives CASSPQGAHTDTQYF.

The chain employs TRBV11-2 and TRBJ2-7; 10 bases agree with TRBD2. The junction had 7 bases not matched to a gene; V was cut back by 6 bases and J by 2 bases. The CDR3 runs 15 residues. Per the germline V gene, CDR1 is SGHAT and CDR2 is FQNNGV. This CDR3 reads CASREAGGSPYEQYF. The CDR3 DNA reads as TGTGCCAGCAGGGAAGCGGGAGGGAGCCCCTACGAGCAGTACTTC.

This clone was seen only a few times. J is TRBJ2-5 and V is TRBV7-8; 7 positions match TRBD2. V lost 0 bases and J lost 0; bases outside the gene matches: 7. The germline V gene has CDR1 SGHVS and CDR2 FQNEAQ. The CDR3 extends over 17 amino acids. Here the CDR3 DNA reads TGTGCCAGCAGCTTAGCGGGGTCTAGCGGCAACCAAGAGACCCAGTACTTC. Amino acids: CASSLAGSSGNQETQYF.

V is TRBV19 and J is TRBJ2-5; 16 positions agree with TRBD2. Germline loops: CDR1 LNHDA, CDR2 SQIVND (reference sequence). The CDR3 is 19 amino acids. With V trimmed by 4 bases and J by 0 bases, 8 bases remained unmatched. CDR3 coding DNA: TGTGCCAGTAGTACGGGACTAGCGGGAGGGCAATCCGACCAAGAGACCCAGTACTTC. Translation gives CASSTGLAGGQSDQETQYF.

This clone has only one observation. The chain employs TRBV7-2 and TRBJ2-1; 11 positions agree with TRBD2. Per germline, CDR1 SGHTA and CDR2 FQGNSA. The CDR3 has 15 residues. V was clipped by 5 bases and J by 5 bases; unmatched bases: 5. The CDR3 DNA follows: TGTGCCAGCAGCCCAAGACTAGCGGGAAACAATGAGCAGTTCTTC. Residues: CASSPRLAGNNEQFF.

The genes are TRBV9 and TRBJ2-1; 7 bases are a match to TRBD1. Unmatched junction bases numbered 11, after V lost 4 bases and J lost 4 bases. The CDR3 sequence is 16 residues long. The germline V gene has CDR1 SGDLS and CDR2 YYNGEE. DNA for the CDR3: TGTGCCAGCAGCCCCCGGACAGGCTACCAATACAATGAGCAGTTCTTC. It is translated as CASSPRTGYQYNEQFF.

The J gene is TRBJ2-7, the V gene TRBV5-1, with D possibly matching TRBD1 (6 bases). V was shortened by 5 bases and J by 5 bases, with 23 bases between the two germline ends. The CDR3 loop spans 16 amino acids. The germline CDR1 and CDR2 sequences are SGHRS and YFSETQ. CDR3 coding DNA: TGCGCCAGCAGTTTCAAACCCACAAACAGGGACCACGAGCAGTACTTC. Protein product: CASSFKPTNRDHEQYF.